This T cell receptor beta chain derives from a study of Ad26.COV2.S vaccination and SARS-CoV-2 variants. Study-wide background: Doses of Ad26.COV2.S were injected into muscle once or twice, 56 days apart. Study conclusions and caveats: Recipients given vaccine exceeded placebo recipients in spike-specific TCR breadth. People who got the vaccine or the placebo had similar non-spike TCR breadth. In vaccinated individuals, spike-specific CD8+ and CD4+ T cell responses reportedly displayed substantial breadth.

As to treatment: about 20 received Ad26.COV2.S at low or high dose, single or two shots; about five received placebo; per-sample allocation not given. Sampling took place 63 days after the first vaccine or placebo injection. The junction had 7 bases not matched to a gene; V was cut back by 3 bases and J by 6 bases. The CDR3 has 15 residues. Germline loops: CDR1 LNHDA, CDR2 SQIVND (reference sequence). Points on this clone: Its antigen is not known.

The table came from immunoSEQ multiplex PCR; TCRdb's copy has only in-frame clones and leaves some out. The repertoire includes about 680,000 clones, roughly 90% of them detected once, and approximately 1.5% sits in the top ten. The sample consisted of peripheral blood, taken in a trial of Ad26.COV2.S vaccine versus placebo. This sequence joins TRBV19 and TRBJ2-5; TRBD2 matches at 10 bases. The sequence was collected from a person between 18 and 65 years old who received the Ad26.COV2.S COVID-19 vaccine or a placebo. The chain's CDR3 is CASSIGSSGSQTQYF. The CDR3 DNA is TGTGCCAGTAGTATCGGTTCTAGCGGGAGCCAGACCCAGTACTTC.